One and the same sample provided the 7 T cell receptor beta chains below, sequenced in a study of vaccination effects on CD4 cells after COVID-19. The repertoire was sequenced with immunoSEQ multiplex PCR; TCRdb's copy has only in-frame clones and lacks some. Counted here are about 28,000 clones, over 70% occurring once; the ten biggest clones make up 25% to 35%. No antigen has been assigned to these receptors. CD4+ T cells specific for antigen were expanded with viral peptide pools by the ViraFEST assay before sequencing. Investigators separated out CD4+ T cells once around 9 days of culture had passed. Vaccine recipients lacked prior SARS-CoV-2 infection and had negative nucleocapsid antibodies. The specimen was CD4+ T cells from PBMCs cultured with SARS-CoV-2 spike peptides, collected before COVID-19 vaccination. These receptors were obtained from a human donor who received a COVID-19 vaccine.

V usage is TRBV6-5 and J usage is TRBJ1-1; D possibly corresponds to TRBD1 (5 bases). CDR1 is MNHEY and CDR2 is SVGAGI in the germline V gene. CDR3 length: 15 amino acids. V was pared by 5 bases and J by 5 bases, with 18 bases between. The CDR3 region is CASSLPRGSGTEAFF. The CDR3, as DNA: TGTGCCAGCAGTCTCCCCCGGGGGTCGGGGACTGAAGCTTTCTTT.

The chain is built from TRBV5-4 and TRBJ1-1; D is unresolved. Germline CDR1 and CDR2: SGHNT and YYREEE (reference sequence). There are 12 residues in the CDR3. V lost 0 bases and J 5 bases, leaving 5 bases between the germline ends. As DNA, the CDR3 is TGTGCCAGCAGCTTGGTAGGAACTGAAGCTTTCTTT. The encoded protein is CASSLVGTEAFF.

This chain links TRBV3-1 (or the pseudogene TRBV3-2) with TRBJ1-2, with D uncertain. CDR1 and CDR2 (germline): LGHDT, YNNKEL (reference sequence). Trimming took off 3 bases at V and 0 bases at J, with 11 bases between the two ends. The CDR3 contains 15 residues. CDR3 in DNA: TGTGCCAGCAGCCATAGGCAGTTAGCTAACTATGGCTACACCTTC. As protein: CASSHRQLANYGYTF.

The J gene is TRBJ2-1, the V gene TRBV6-5; 9 positions match TRBD2. The CDR3 contains 14 residues. Trimming cost V 10 bases and J 1 base; bases outside gene matches: 5. Per the germline V gene, CDR1 is MNHEY and CDR2 is SVGAGI. In DNA form, the CDR3 reads TGTGCCATCGGGACTAGCAGTTCCTACAATGAGCAGTTCTTC. It is translated as CAIGTSSSYNEQFF.

The chain combines TRBV18 with TRBJ1-5, with 9 positions matching TRBD1. V lost 1 base to trimming and J lost 7 bases; unmatched junction nucleotides: 5. This CDR3 has 15 amino acids. Germline CDR1 reads KGHSH; CDR2 reads LQKENI. CDR3 loop: CASSPRTGEGQPQHF. CDR3 DNA: TGTGCCAGCTCACCACGGACAGGGGAGGGCCAGCCCCAGCATTTT.

The chain is built from TRBV2 and TRBJ2-3, with D hard to call. CDR1 and CDR2 from the germline V gene are SNHLY and FYNNEI. This CDR3 contains 13 residues. With 3 bases removed from V and 4 bases from J, the gap between germline ends came to 8 bases. The DNA of the CDR3 is TGTGCCAGCAGTGAGTTGGACGCAGATACGCAGTATTTT. Its translation: CASSELDADTQYF.

The chain couples TRBV4-2 to TRBJ2-1; D is uncertain. The germline V and J ends were trimmed by 0 bases and 0 bases, with 9 bases remaining between them. Germline CDR1 LGHNA, CDR2 YNFKEQ. CDR3 length equals 16 residues. The CDR3 bases are TGTGCCAGCAGCCAAGATCTGGTTAGCTCCTACAATGAGCAGTTCTTC. This gives the protein CASSQDLVSSYNEQFF.